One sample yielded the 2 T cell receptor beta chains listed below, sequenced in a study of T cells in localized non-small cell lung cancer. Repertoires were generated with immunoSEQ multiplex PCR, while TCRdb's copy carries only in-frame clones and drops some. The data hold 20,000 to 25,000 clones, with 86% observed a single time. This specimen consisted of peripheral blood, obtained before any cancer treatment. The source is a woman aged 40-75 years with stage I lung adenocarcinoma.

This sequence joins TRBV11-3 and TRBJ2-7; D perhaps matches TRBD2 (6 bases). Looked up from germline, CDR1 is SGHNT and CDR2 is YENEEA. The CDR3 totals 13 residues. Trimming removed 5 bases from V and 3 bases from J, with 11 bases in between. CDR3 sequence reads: CASSPGTGYEQYF. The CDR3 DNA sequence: TGTGCCAGCAGCCCCGGGACTGGCTACGAGCAGTACTTC. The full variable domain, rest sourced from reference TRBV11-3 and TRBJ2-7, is EAGVVQSPRYKIIEKKQPVAFWCNPISGHNTLYWYLQNLGQGPELLIRYENEEAVDDSQLPKDRFSAERLKGVDSTLKIQPAELGDSAVYLCASSPGTGYEQYFGPGTRLTVT.

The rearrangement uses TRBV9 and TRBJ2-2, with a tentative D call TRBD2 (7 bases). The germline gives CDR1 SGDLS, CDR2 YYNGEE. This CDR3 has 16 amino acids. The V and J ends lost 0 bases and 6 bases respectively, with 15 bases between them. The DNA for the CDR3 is TGTGCCAGCAGCGTAGCGGGGGGCAGGGTCCCCGGGGAGCTGTTTTTT. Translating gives CASSVAGGRVPGELFF.